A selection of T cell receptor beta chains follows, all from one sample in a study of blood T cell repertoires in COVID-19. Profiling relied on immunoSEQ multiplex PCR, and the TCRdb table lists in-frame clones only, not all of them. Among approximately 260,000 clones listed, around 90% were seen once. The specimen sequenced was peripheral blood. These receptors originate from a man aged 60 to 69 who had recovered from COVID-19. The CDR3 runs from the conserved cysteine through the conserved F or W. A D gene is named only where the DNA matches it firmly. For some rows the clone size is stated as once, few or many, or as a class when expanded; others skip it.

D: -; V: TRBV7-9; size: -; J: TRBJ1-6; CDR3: CASSLAGGRRHSPLHF; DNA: TGTGCCAGCAGCTTAGCGGGAGGCAGGAGGCATTCACCCCTCCACTTT
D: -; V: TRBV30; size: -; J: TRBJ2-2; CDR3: CAWSGGRYTGELFF; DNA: TGTGCCTGGAGTGGAGGAAGATACACCGGGGAGCTGTTTTTT
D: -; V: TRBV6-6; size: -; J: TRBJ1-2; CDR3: CASSYPGPGGYGYTF; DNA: TGTGCCAGCAGTTACCCAGGGCCCGGTGGTTATGGCTACACCTTC
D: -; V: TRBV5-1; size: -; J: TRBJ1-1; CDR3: CASSNRLSTEAFF; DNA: TGCGCCAGCAGCAATCGGTTGAGCACTGAAGCTTTCTTT
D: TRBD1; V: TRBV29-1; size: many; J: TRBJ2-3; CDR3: CSVSWTGVDTQYF; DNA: TGCAGCGTTTCCTGGACAGGGGTAGATACGCAGTATTTT
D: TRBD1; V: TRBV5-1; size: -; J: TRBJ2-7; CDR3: CASSKGTGGEQYF; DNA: TGCGCCAGCAGCAAGGGGACAGGGGGCGAGCAGTACTTC
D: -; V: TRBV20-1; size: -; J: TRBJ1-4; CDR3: CSARDGVQLFF; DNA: TGCAGTGCTAGAGACGGAGTCCAACTGTTTTTT
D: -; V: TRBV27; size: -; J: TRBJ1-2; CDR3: CASSLVPPEENYGYTF; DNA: TGTGCCAGCAGTTTAGTGCCGCCCGAGGAGAACTATGGCTACACCTTC
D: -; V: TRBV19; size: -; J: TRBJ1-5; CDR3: CASSRGGSNQPQHF; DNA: TGTGCCAGTAGTAGGGGGGGGAGCAATCAGCCCCAGCATTTT
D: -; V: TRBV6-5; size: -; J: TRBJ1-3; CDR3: CASRSHGGTGNTIYF; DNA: TGTGCCAGCAGATCCCACGGCGGGACTGGAAACACCATATATTTT
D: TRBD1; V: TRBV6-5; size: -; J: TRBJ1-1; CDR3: CATQPQGAGETEAFF; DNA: TGTGCCACCCAACCCCAGGGGGCGGGAGAGACTGAAGCTTTCTTT
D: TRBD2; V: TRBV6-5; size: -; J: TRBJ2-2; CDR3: CASASGGGALFF; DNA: TGTGCCAGCGCCTCCGGGGGGGGTGCGCTGTTTTTT
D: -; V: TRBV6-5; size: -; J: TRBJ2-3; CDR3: CASSYSARSSTDTQYF; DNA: TGTGCCAGCAGTTACTCCGCCAGAAGTAGCACAGATACGCAGTATTTT
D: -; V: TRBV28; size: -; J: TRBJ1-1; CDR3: CASSFDTEAFF; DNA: TGTGCCAGCAGTTTCGACACTGAAGCTTTCTTT
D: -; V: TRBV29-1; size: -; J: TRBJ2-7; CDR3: CSVGRVSYEQYF; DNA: TGCAGCGTTGGACGGGTCTCCTACGAGCAGTACTTC
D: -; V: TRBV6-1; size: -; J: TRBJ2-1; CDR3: CASSELVMYNEQFF; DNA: TGTGCCAGCAGTGAACTTGTAATGTACAATGAGCAGTTCTTC
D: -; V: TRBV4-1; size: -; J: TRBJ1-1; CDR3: CASAIFWSGGVNTEAFF; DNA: TGCGCCAGCGCAATATTTTGGTCCGGAGGGGTGAACACTGAAGCTTTCTTT
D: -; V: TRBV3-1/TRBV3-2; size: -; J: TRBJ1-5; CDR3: CASQGGAGSVHF; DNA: TGTGCCAGCCAGGGTGGGGCAGGGTCGGTGCATTTT
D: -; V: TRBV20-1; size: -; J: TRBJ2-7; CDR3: CSASGGRSYEQYF; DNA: TGCAGTGCTAGTGGGGGGAGGTCCTACGAGCAGTACTTC
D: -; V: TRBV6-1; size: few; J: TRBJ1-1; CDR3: CASSERREKGNTEAFF; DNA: TGTGCCAGCAGTGAACGACGGGAAAAGGGGAACACTGAAGCTTTCTTT
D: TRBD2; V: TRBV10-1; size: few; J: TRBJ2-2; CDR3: CASSGRTSGGPPGGELFF; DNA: TGCGCCAGCAGTGGTAGGACTAGCGGCGGACCTCCGGGCGGGGAGCTGTTTTTT
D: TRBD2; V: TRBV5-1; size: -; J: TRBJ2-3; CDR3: CASSEQGLVVSADTQYF; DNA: TGCGCCAGCAGCGAGCAAGGACTAGTAGTTTCCGCTGATACGCAGTATTTT
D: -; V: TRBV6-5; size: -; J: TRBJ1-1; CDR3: CASSYSAGNTEAFF; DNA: TGTGCCAGCAGTTACTCAGCGGGGAACACTGAAGCTTTCTTT
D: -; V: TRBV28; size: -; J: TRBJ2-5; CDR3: CASNYQETQYF; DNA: TGTGCCAGCAACTATCAAGAGACCCAGTACTTC
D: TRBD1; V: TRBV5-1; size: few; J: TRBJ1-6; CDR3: CASSPDRGRNSPLHF; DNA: TGCGCCAGCAGCCCCGACAGGGGGCGGAATTCACCCCTCCACTTT